Shown below are 11 T cell receptor beta chains from a single sample sequenced in a study of Ad26.COV2.S vaccination and SARS-CoV-2 variants. The treatment: around 19 received Ad26.COV2.S at low or high dose, single or two shots; several received placebo; per-sample allocation not given. Collection of the samples took place on day 63 after the first injection of vaccine or placebo. Assay: immunoSEQ multiplex PCR; the TCRdb copy retains only in-frame clones and omits some. The sample records around 400,000 clones, approximately 90% being singletons. The specimen comprised peripheral blood, sampled in a trial of Ad26.COV2.S vaccine versus placebo. These receptors all come from a person aged 18-65 years who received the Ad26.COV2.S COVID-19 vaccine or a placebo.

The chain combines TRBV5-6 with TRBJ1-4, with D perhaps matching TRBD1 (6 bases). The CDR3 has 15 residues. The V gene lost 5 bases and the J gene lost 3 bases, with 14 bases spanning the gap. CDR1 SGHDT and CDR2 YYEEEE come from the germline V gene. Written as DNA, the CDR3 is TGTGCCAGCAGAGCCTGGGGGGCGGCTAATGAAAAACTGTTTTTT. This gives the protein CASRAWGAANEKLFF.

CDR3 DNA sequence: TGTGCCAGTAGTACTACAGGGTTAAACACCGGGGAGCTGTTTTTT. It is translated as CASSTTGLNTGELFF. V is TRBV19 and J is TRBJ2-2; D is possibly TRBD1 (6 bases). V lost 4 bases, J lost 2 bases, and 11 bases lay in between. Germline V lookup: CDR1 LNHDA, CDR2 SQIVND (reference sequence). The CDR3 consists of 15 residues. Full variable domain (outside the CDR3, taken from reference TRBV19 and TRBJ2-2): DGGITQSPKYLFRKEGQNVTLSCEQNLNHDAMYWYRQDPGQGLRLIYYSQIVNDFQKGDIAEGYSVSREKKESFPLTVTSAQKNPTAFYLCASSTTGLNTGELFFGEGSRLTVL.

This chain links TRBV12-3 or TRBV12-4 with TRBJ1-5; D unresolved. Trimming shortened V by 0 bases and J by 7 bases, and 7 bases separated the two germline ends. The length of the CDR3 is 13 residues. The CDR3 region has the DNA TGTGCCAGCAGTTTAGCGGGCGAGCAGCCCCAGCATTTT. Its translation: CASSLAGEQPQHF.

The chain uses TRBV19 and TRBJ1-5; perhaps TRBD1 as D (5 bases). Germline CDR1 LNHDA, CDR2 SQIVND (reference sequence). Trimming cost V 4 bases and J 12 bases, with 19 bases left between them. This CDR3 is built from 14 residues. CDR3 sequence: CASSTTTTARFQHF. The CDR3 nucleotides read TGTGCCAGTAGTACCACTACGACAGCTCGCTTCCAGCATTTT.

The chain links TRBV7-2 to TRBJ1-2; 7 nucleotides agree with TRBD1. This CDR3 contains 16 residues. With 5 bases clipped from V and 4 bases from J, the junction kept 13 bases outside the gene matches. Germline V lookup: CDR1 SGHTA, CDR2 FQGNSA. The CDR3: CASSGPKTGTVYGYTF. The CDR3 DNA sequence: TGTGCCAGCAGCGGTCCGAAGACCGGGACAGTCTATGGCTACACCTTC. The full variable domain, completed using reference TRBV7-2 and TRBJ1-2, is GAGVSQSPSNKVTEKGKDVELRCDPISGHTALYWYRQSLGQGLEFLIYFQGNSAPDKSGLPSDRFSAERTGGSVSTLTIQRTQQEDSAVYLCASSGPKTGTVYGYTFGSGTRLTVV.

In its sample, this clone was seen once. The chain uses TRBV7-9 and TRBJ2-1, with 9 bases fitting TRBD2. V lost 1 base to trimming and J lost 9 bases; unmatched junction nucleotides: 4. This CDR3 spans 14 amino acids. Germline V gene data show CDR1 as SEHNR and CDR2 as FQNEAQ (reference sequence). CDR3 sequence reads: CASSLDVAGAEQFF. CDR3 nucleotides: TGTGCCAGCAGCTTAGATGTAGCGGGAGCTGAGCAGTTCTTC.

In this sample, this clone turned up once. The chain joins TRBV11-2 to TRBJ2-6; no clear D. The CDR3 is made up of 14 amino acids. Germline V gene data show CDR1 as SGHAT and CDR2 as FQNNGV. V lost 0 bases, J lost 3 bases, and 3 bases lay in between. CDR3 DNA: TGTGCCAGCAGCTTAGAGCGTGGGGCCAACGTCCTGACTTTC. Translation: CASSLERGANVLTF.

The chain employs TRBV28 and TRBJ2-7, with TRBD1 as a possible D gene (5 bases). This CDR3 is 14 amino acids long. V dropped 6 bases and J dropped 4 bases, with 16 bases sitting between them. CDR1 and CDR2 from the germline V gene are MDHEN and SYDVKM. In DNA, the CDR3 is TGTGCCAGCAGCCGCCCCGACAGAACATACGAGCAGTACTTC. Its protein product is CASSRPDRTYEQYF.

The table lists this clone with a count of one. V is TRBV7-2 and J is TRBJ2-5, with TRBD2 matching over 8 bases. Trimming at V came to 5 bases and at J to 5 bases, leaving 10 bases not matched to a gene. From germline, CDR1 is SGHTA and CDR2 FQGNSA. This CDR3 contains 15 residues. CDR3 in amino acids: CASSQGLGAGETQYF. DNA of the CDR3: TGTGCCAGCAGCCAGGGACTAGGGGCTGGTGAGACCCAGTACTTC.

This clone was seen more than once but under ten times. The chain has TRBV28 and TRBJ1-1, with 7 nucleotides matching TRBD1. CDR3 length: 15 amino acids. Looked up from germline, CDR1 is MDHEN and CDR2 is SYDVKM. The V gene end was trimmed by 3 bases and the J gene end by 3 bases; junction bases not matched to a gene: 7. The DNA of the CDR3 is TGTGCCAGCAGTTTGGCGGGACAGTTGGACACTGAAGCTTTCTTT. As protein: CASSLAGQLDTEAFF.

The CDR3 protein is CASKSPELNQPQHF. As DNA, the CDR3 is TGTGCCAGTAAATCGCCCGAACTCAATCAGCCCCAGCATTTT. The gene calls are TRBV19 and TRBJ1-5; D gene ambiguous. The CDR3 runs 14 residues. Per germline, CDR1 LNHDA and CDR2 SQIVND (reference sequence). V lost 7 bases to trimming and J lost 3 bases, with 13 bases between them.